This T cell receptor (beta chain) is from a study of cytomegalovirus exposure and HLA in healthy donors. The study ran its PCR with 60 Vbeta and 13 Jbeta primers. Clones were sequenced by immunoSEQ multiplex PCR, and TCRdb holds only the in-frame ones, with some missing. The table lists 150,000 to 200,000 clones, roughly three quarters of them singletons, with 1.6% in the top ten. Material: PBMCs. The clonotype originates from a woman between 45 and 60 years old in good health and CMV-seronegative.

The DNA of the CDR3 is TGTGCCAGCAGCCTTAGGAGGCCTAGCAATCAGCCCCAGCATTTT. This codes for CASSLRRPSNQPQHF. V usage is TRBV6-5 and J usage is TRBJ1-5; D is unresolved. Germline CDR1 and CDR2: MNHEY and SVGAGI. Trimming cost V 6 bases and J 0 bases, with 12 bases left between them. The CDR3 spans 15 residues.